Presented here are 30 T cell receptor beta chains from one specimen sequenced in a study of T cell repertoires in cytomegalovirus infection. TCRdb ran MiXCR on the reads and lists one entry per CDR3 protein. This sample has approximately 250,000 distinct CDR3 sequences, with around 9% found just once. Sequenced material: PBMCs. These receptors were obtained from a human donor in good health (CMV status not recorded). Some clones in this sample may be carry-over from other donors' samples.

This clonotype was detected ten times or more. V usage is TRBV27 and J usage is TRBJ1-2; TRBD1 matches 9 bases. The V gene's germline CDR1 is MNHEY and CDR2 SMNVEV (reference sequence). The CDR3 totals 14 residues. The V segment lost 5 bases and the J segment 8 bases; nucleotides outside the gene matches: 9. The CDR3 nucleotides are TGTGCCAGCAGTAGAACCGGGACAGGGAAGGGCTACACCTTC. As protein: CASSRTGTGKGYTF.

This clonotype showed up many times. The rearrangement uses TRBV7-2 and TRBJ2-2, with a possible D match to TRBD2 (6 bases). Trimming pared 5 bases from V and 0 bases from J, leaving 10 bases between. The CDR3 has 15 amino acids. CDR1 and CDR2 from the germline V gene are SGHTA and FQGNSA. CDR3 DNA sequence: TGTGCCAGCAGCGTGACTAGAACGAACACCGGGGAGCTGTTTTTT. Protein product: CASSVTRTNTGELFF.

This clonotype was seen ten or more times. The rearrangement uses TRBV7-2 and TRBJ1-2; perhaps TRBD1 as D (6 bases). The CDR3 spans 13 residues. Between the trimmed V and J ends, which lost 1 base and 6 bases, there was a span of 9 bases. CDR1 is SGHTA and CDR2 is FQGNSA in the germline V gene. The CDR3 region has the DNA TGTGCCAGCAGCTTAGGGTCAGGGGATGGCTACACCTTC. Its translation is CASSLGSGDGYTF.

This clonotype was detected ten times or more. The rearrangement joins TRBV20-1 to TRBJ2-7; the D gene is possibly TRBD1 (6 bases). The CDR3 consists of 12 residues. The ends were cut back, 6 bases at V and 5 bases at J, with 14 bases in the middle. Germline lookup yields CDR1 DFQATT and CDR2 SNEGSKA (reference sequence). The DNA of the CDR3 is TGCAGTGCCCCCCAGGGGAGCAACGAGCAGTACTTC. Amino acid sequence: CSAPQGSNEQYF.

This clonotype was seen repeatedly, ten times or more. The chain combines TRBV7-2 with TRBJ1-1; D uncertain. V was pared by 1 base and J by 1 base, with 13 bases between. CDR3 size: 16 residues. Germline lookup yields CDR1 SGHTA and CDR2 FQGNSA. The CDR3 DNA reads as TGTGCCAGCAGCTTAGTGGCAGGTTTCGAGAACACTGAAGCTTTCTTT. The encoded protein is CASSLVAGFENTEAFF.

The V call is TRBV19, the J call TRBJ2-1; unclear D gene. In germline, CDR1 is LNHDA, CDR2 SQIVND (reference sequence). Between the trimmed V and J ends, which lost 6 bases and 4 bases, there was a span of 10 bases. This CDR3 comprises 13 residues. CDR3 in DNA: TGTGCCAGTAGCCGACGGAATTACAATGAGCAGTTCTTC. The encoded protein is CASSRRNYNEQFF.

The sample holds many counts of this clonotype. V and J are TRBV7-8 and TRBJ2-5; possibly TRBD1 for D (6 bases). Germline CDR1 reads SGHVS; CDR2 reads FQNEAQ. This CDR3 contains 14 residues. V lost 7 bases and J lost 1, with 13 bases in between. Written as DNA, the CDR3 is TGTGCCAGCATCGGCGACAGGTTCCAAGAGACCCAGTACTTC. Translating it yields CASIGDRFQETQYF. Looking up the rest from reference TRBV7-8 and TRBJ2-5 gives the full variable domain: GAGVSQSPRYKVAKRGQDVALRCDPISGHVSLFWYQQALGQGPEFLTYFQNEAQLDKSGLPSDRFFAERPEGSVSTLKIQRTQQEDSAVYLCASIGDRFQETQYFGPGTRLLVL.

This clonotype occurred a few times. One end of the junction fails to match germline, which may point to a read error. The genes are TRBV27 and TRBJ1-1; D ambiguous. In germline, CDR1 is MNHEY, CDR2 SMNVEV (reference sequence). This CDR3 has 14 amino acids. In DNA form, the CDR3 reads TGTGCCAGCAGTCCATCCCGTGGTAACAGTGAAGCTTTCTTT. As protein: CASSPSRGNSEAFF.

At least ten counts were recorded for this clonotype. V usage is TRBV7-2 and J usage is TRBJ1-3; TRBD1 agrees at 8 bases. V lost 5 bases to trimming and J lost 0 bases; unmatched junction nucleotides: 9. From germline, CDR1 is SGHTA and CDR2 FQGNSA. The CDR3 is 17 amino acids. This CDR3 reads CASSPRTGSSSGNTIYF. The CDR3 region has the DNA TGTGCCAGCAGCCCGCGGACAGGGAGCAGCTCTGGAAACACCATATATTTT.

In its sample, this clonotype was seen many times. The chain is built from TRBV6-1 and TRBJ1-4; weak D call: TRBD1 (6 bases). Trimming cost V 6 bases and J 3 bases, with 11 bases left between them. The length of the CDR3 is 14 residues. Germline CDR1 is MNHNS and CDR2 is SASEGT. The CDR3 loop is CASRADSANEKLFF. For the CDR3, the DNA is TGTGCCAGCAGAGCGGACAGCGCTAATGAAAAACTGTTTTTT.

This clonotype was seen only a few times. J is TRBJ2-7 and V is TRBV28; 8 bases fit TRBD2. The V segment lost 5 bases and the J segment 0 bases; nucleotides outside the gene matches: 9. The CDR3 is 16 residues long. Germline V gives CDR1 MDHEN, CDR2 SYDVKM. The CDR3 sequence is CASSPLGAGGSYEQYF. CDR3 DNA: TGTGCCAGCAGTCCTCTCGGGGCGGGAGGCTCCTACGAGCAGTACTTC.

This chain links TRBV20-1 with TRBJ1-5; D not resolved. The V end was cut by 3 bases, the J end by 4 bases, with 10 bases between. Germline V gene sequence: CDR1 DFQATT, CDR2 SNEGSKA (reference sequence). The CDR3 runs to 13 residues. The CDR3 region is CSARLDLNQPQHF. The CDR3 bases are TGCAGTGCTAGGTTAGACCTTAATCAGCCCCAGCATTTT.

This clonotype was seen ten or more times. The genes are TRBV28 and TRBJ2-6; D is uncertain. Germline values: CDR1 MDHEN, CDR2 SYDVKM. The CDR3 length is 14 residues. V lost 5 bases and J 6 bases, leaving 11 bases between the germline ends. This chain's CDR3 is CASSAERVANVLTF. In nucleotides, the CDR3 is TGTGCCAGCAGTGCGGAGCGTGTGGCCAACGTCCTGACTTTC. Full variable domain (outside the CDR3, taken from reference TRBV28 and TRBJ2-6): DVKVTQSSRYLVKRTGEKVFLECVQDMDHENMFWYRQDPGLGLRLIYFSYDVKMKEKGDIPEGYSVSREKKERFSLILESASTNQTSMYLCASSAERVANVLTFGAGSRLTVL.

This clonotype was observed a handful of times. The rearrangement links TRBV6-2 or TRBV6-3 to TRBJ2-1; 13 positions agree with TRBD2. The CDR3 sequence is 15 residues long. V dropped 6 bases and J dropped 5; count of bases not matched to a gene: 4. Looked up from germline, CDR1 is MNHEY and CDR2 is SVGEGT. In nucleotides, the CDR3 is TGTGCCAGCAGATCCGGGACTAGCGGGAACAATGAGCAGTTCTTC. Residues: CASRSGTSGNNEQFF.

This clonotype was seen ten or more times. This sequence joins TRBV11-3 and TRBJ2-7, with D maybe TRBD1 (6 bases). Between the trimmed V and J ends, which lost 4 bases and 3 bases, there was a span of 10 bases. CDR1 is SGHNT, CDR2 YENEEA, per germline. The CDR3 is 13 residues long. CDR3 residues: CASSSGADYEQYF. In DNA form, the CDR3 reads TGTGCCAGCAGCTCAGGGGCAGACTACGAGCAGTACTTC.

This clonotype showed up many times. This rearrangement joins TRBV7-2 to TRBJ1-6; D remains unclear. V lost 2 bases, J lost 6 bases, and 5 bases lay in between. The CDR3 length is 13 residues. The germline gives CDR1 SGHTA, CDR2 FQGNSA. This chain's CDR3 is CASSLTINSPLHF. DNA of the CDR3: TGTGCCAGCAGCTTAACGATTAATTCACCCCTCCACTTT.

This clonotype has ten or more counts. A much larger clone differs by one base, so this may be a read error. This chain uses TRBV11-2 with TRBJ1-1, with TRBD1 matching 8 bases. Germline CDR1 reads SGHAT; CDR2 reads FQNNGV. The CDR3 covers 15 residues. With V trimmed by 5 bases and J by 0 bases, 5 bases remained unmatched. CDR3 in DNA: TGTGCCAGCAGCCTCCGACAGGGGATGAACACTGAAGCTTTCTTT. Its translation: CASSLRQGMNTEAFF.

This clonotype was recorded at least ten times. CDR3 in DNA: TGTGCCAGCAGTGAAGGGAATACGAACACCGGGGAGCTGTTTTTT. Its protein product is CASSEGNTNTGELFF. The chain recombines TRBV2 with TRBJ2-2; no reliable D call. Trimming took off 1 base at V and 0 bases at J, with 6 bases between the two ends. Germline values: CDR1 SNHLY, CDR2 FYNNEI. The CDR3 runs 15 residues.

This clonotype showed up many times. V and J are TRBV7-6 and TRBJ1-3; 8 positions agree with TRBD1. V lost 1 base, J lost 3 bases, and 5 bases stayed unmatched. The germline V gene encodes CDR1 SGHVS and CDR2 FNYEAQ. The length of the CDR3 is 16 residues. CDR3 nucleotide sequence: TGTGCCAGCAGCTTAGGTGACAGGGGTTATGGAAACACCATATATTTT. The encoded protein is CASSLGDRGYGNTIYF.

The gene calls are TRBV29-1 and TRBJ1-5; TRBD1 aligns across 8 bases. This CDR3 comprises 14 residues. CDR1 is SQVTM and CDR2 is ANQGSEA in the germline V gene. J lost 3 bases, V lost 7 bases, and 8 bases had no gene match. This CDR3 is CSAEDRGTNQPQHF. The CDR3 coding sequence is TGCAGCGCCGAAGACAGGGGTACCAATCAGCCCCAGCATTTT.

This clonotype was seen repeatedly, ten times or more. V and J are TRBV7-2 and TRBJ2-7; D is unresolved. V lost 4 bases to trimming and J lost 2 bases, with 9 bases between them. The CDR3 has 13 amino acids. The V gene's germline CDR1 is SGHTA and CDR2 FQGNSA. CDR3: CASSSVITYEQYF. CDR3 nucleotide sequence: TGTGCCAGCAGCTCGGTAATTACCTACGAGCAGTACTTC.

This clonotype turned up a few times. This chain connects TRBV4-3 to TRBJ2-2, with D unclear. This CDR3 contains 18 residues. Between the trimmed V and J ends, which lost 3 bases and 0 bases, there was a span of 17 bases. Germline CDR1 reads LGHNA; CDR2 reads YSLEER. The CDR3 is CASSQALVGSPNTGELFF. The CDR3 nucleotides are TGCGCCAGCAGCCAGGCCCTAGTCGGTAGCCCGAACACCGGGGAGCTGTTTTTT.

The sample holds a few counts of this clonotype. This chain joins TRBV6-5 and TRBJ2-7; perhaps TRBD1 as D (5 bases). This CDR3 is built from 13 residues. V dropped 2 bases and J dropped 2 bases, with 7 bases sitting between them. CDR1 is MNHEY and CDR2 is SVGAGI in the germline V gene. This CDR3 reads CASSYAGTYEQYF. CDR3 sequence (DNA): TGTGCCAGCAGTTACGCAGGGACCTACGAGCAGTACTTC.

V usage is TRBV12-3 or TRBV12-4 and J usage is TRBJ1-2; 7 nucleotides line up with TRBD1. V lost 6 bases, J lost 3 bases, and 7 bases stayed unmatched. The CDR3 consists of 14 residues. This chain's CDR3 is CASRRMQGDYGYTF. The DNA for the CDR3 is TGTGCCAGCAGACGTATGCAGGGGGACTATGGCTACACCTTC.

This clonotype was picked up many times. V and J are TRBV7-2 and TRBJ2-3; D unclear. Germline CDR1 reads SGHTA; CDR2 reads FQGNSA. Deletions cut 2 bases from V and 6 bases from J, with 9 bases between. The CDR3 totals 13 residues. The CDR3: CASSLRRADTQYF. CDR3 nucleotides: TGTGCCAGCAGCTTACGCCGTGCCGATACGCAGTATTTT. Full variable domain (outside the CDR3, taken from reference TRBV7-2 and TRBJ2-3): GAGVSQSPSNKVTEKGKDVELRCDPISGHTALYWYRQSLGQGLEFLIYFQGNSAPDKSGLPSDRFSAERTGGSVSTLTIQRTQQEDSAVYLCASSLRRADTQYFGPGTRLTVL.

This clonotype was found many times. The V call is TRBV7-3, the J call TRBJ2-1, with 7 bases that match TRBD1. CDR1 is SGHTA, CDR2 FQGTGA, per germline. The CDR3 is 16 amino acids. V trimming: 5 bases; J trimming: 5 bases; junction bases outside the gene matches: 12. CDR3 loop: CASSPDGPGGHNEQFF. The CDR3 DNA reads TGTGCCAGCAGCCCCGACGGGCCAGGGGGTCACAATGAGCAGTTCTTC.

This clonotype was found once. A much larger clone lies a single base off, so this may be a read error. This rearrangement joins TRBV6-2 or TRBV6-3 to TRBJ2-7; a possible D gene is TRBD2 (6 bases). This CDR3 has 14 residues. V lost 6 bases, J lost 3 bases, and 15 bases lay in between. From germline, CDR1 is MNHEY and CDR2 SVGEGT. In nucleotides, the CDR3 is TGTGCCAGCAGCTCTAACGGGAGAGGCTACGAGCAGTACTTC. It specifies CASSSNGRGYEQYF.

The chain links TRBV19 to TRBJ2-1; D unclear. The ends were cut back, 2 bases at V and 4 bases at J, with 6 bases in the middle. The germline CDR1 and CDR2 sequences are LNHDA and SQIVND (reference sequence). CDR3 size: 13 residues. CDR3 in DNA: TGTGCCAGTAGTATACGGTTGTACAATGAGCAGTTCTTC. As protein: CASSIRLYNEQFF. Based on the CDR3 plus reference TRBV19 and TRBJ2-1, the full variable domain is DGGITQSPKYLFRKEGQNVTLSCEQNLNHDAMYWYRQDPGQGLRLIYYSQIVNDFQKGDIAEGYSVSREKKESFPLTVTSAQKNPTAFYLCASSIRLYNEQFFGPGTRLTVL.

This clonotype occurred many times. The genes are TRBV11-2 and TRBJ2-7; TRBD2 matches 12 bases. The germline V gene encodes CDR1 SGHAT and CDR2 FQNNGV. The ends lost 3 bases at V and 7 bases at J; junction bases unmatched: 7. The CDR3 has 15 amino acids. The CDR3 loop reads CASSFLAGGSEEQYF. CDR3 sequence (DNA): TGTGCCAGCAGCTTCCTAGCGGGAGGGAGCGAGGAGCAGTACTTC.

At least ten counts were recorded for this clonotype. V is TRBV28 and J is TRBJ1-2; 8 nucleotides line up with TRBD1. Unmatched junction bases numbered 6, after V lost 3 bases and J lost 0 bases. CDR1 and CDR2 from the germline V gene are MDHEN and SYDVKM. The CDR3 has 16 amino acids. The CDR3 DNA reads TGTGCCAGCAGTTTGGGACAGGTCGCTTCTAACTATGGCTACACCTTC. It specifies CASSLGQVASNYGYTF.